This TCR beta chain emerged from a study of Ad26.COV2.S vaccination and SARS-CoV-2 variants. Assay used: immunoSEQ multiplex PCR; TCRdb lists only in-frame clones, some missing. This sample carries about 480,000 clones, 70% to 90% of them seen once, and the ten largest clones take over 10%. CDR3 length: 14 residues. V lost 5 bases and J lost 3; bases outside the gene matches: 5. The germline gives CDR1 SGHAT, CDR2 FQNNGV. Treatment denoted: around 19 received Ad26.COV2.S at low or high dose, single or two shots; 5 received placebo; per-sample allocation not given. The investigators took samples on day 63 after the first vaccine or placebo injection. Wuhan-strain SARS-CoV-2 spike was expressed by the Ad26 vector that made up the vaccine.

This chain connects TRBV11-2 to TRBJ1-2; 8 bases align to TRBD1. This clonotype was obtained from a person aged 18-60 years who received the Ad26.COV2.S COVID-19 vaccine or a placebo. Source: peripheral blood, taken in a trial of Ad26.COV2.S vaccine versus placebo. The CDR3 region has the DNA TGTGCCAGCAGCCCATCAGGGGGCTACTATGGCTACACCTTC. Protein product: CASSPSGGYYGYTF.